The clone carrying this TCR beta chain turned up a few times. Its matching antigen is unknown. Tagging with unique molecular identifiers was applied to individual cDNA molecules. MiXCR, run by TCRdb on the 5' RACE reads, gives a single entry per CDR3 protein. The data contain about 48,000 distinct CDR3 sequences, around 6.4% of them singletons. V was clipped by 3 bases and J by 7 bases, with 13 bases between them. CDR1 and CDR2 (germline): GTSNPN, SVGIG (reference sequence). CDR3 size: 13 residues. These data originate in a study of early T cells in non-severe SARS-CoV-2 infection. Study at large: The authors sequenced bulk RNA from unsorted whole blood, leaving chains unpaired.

Study conclusions and caveats: Matches to VDJdb favored anti-spike CD8 responses and missed private and CD4 specificities.

The sequenced sample was whole blood, obtained at baseline. The V and J genes are TRBV30 and TRBJ1-3, with D maybe TRBD1 (6 bases). The sequence was collected from an adult who was a healthcare worker with PCR-confirmed SARS-CoV-2 infection or an uninfected control (not recorded which). The CDR3 loop is CAWSLQGGNTIYF. The CDR3 DNA sequence: TGTGCCTGGAGCCTACAGGGTGGGAACACCATATATTTT. The full variable domain, in which reference TRBV30 and TRBJ1-3 provide the parts outside the CDR3, is SQTIHQWPATLVQPVGSPLSLECTVEGTSNPNLYWYRQAAGRGLQLLFYSVGIGQISSEVPQNLSASRPQDRQFILSSKKLLLSDSGFYLCAWSLQGGNTIYFGEGSWLTVV.